This T cell receptor (beta chain) was found in a study of blood T cell repertoires in COVID-19 (TCRdb year 2020). For the wider study: Collaborator samples came from the United States, Italy and Spain and covered acute and convalescent phases of COVID-19. The material from the prospective study consisted of cDNA or gDNA derived from T cells, B-cell-depleted T cells, or PBMCs. The dataset comprised deeply sampled blood TCRbeta repertoires from subjects exposed to, actively infected with, or recovered from COVID-19. Samples were obtained from the ongoing ImmuneRACE study (first 160 participants) and from 1,000 to 1,500 subjects provided by 6 global collaborators. A freely available public database, intended as a resource for researchers studying the immune response to SARS-CoV-2, is where the repertoires were released. Sample metadata almost always included a de-identified subject ID, COVID-19 status, age in years and sex. Where HLA class I and class II types were available, the types were taken from metadata supplied by the sample provider, not from assay-based typing. Overall study results and their limits: Clinical and demographic metadata were provided uncurated, with the amount varying by source and participant.

A note on this clone: The clone's antigen remains unknown. There are no base qualities to consult, and no much larger clone falls within one base.

One collaborating source in Seattle enrolled patients during active infection and followed them longitudinally through the course of disease. Each collaborating institution followed its own protocols to collect whole blood in K2EDTA tubes. For TCRbeta analysis, collaborators shipped samples in one of three forms: frozen whole blood, isolated PBMCs, or DNA extracted from either of those sample types. The immunoSEQ Assay, a bias-controlled multiplex PCR, was used to amplify TCRbeta CDR3 regions from genomic DNA. The original methods were these. The number of nucleated cells in each sample was estimated by amplification of reference gene primers within the assay. Sequence reads were collapsed and filtered to measure the absolute abundance of every unique TCRbeta CDR3 rearrangement. For each sample, productive Simpson clonality was calculated by taking the square root of Simpson's diversity index across productive rearrangements. TCRdb carries this immuneACCESS record with in-frame sequences only. Its versions omit some clonotypes, under half of them owing to an unresolved V gene in the studies checked, with the rest unexplained. V and J calls and clone size are as listed in that table; D and trimming were resolved from the DNA. In all, the sample holds about 50,000 clones, and about 81% of those were seen once. The top ten clones comprise around a quarter of the sample.

The material sequenced was peripheral blood. The sequence was collected from a woman older than 75 with COVID-19, enrolled during active disease.

The CDR3 region reads CASSGRGRGANVLTF. The base sequence is TGTGCCAGCAGTGGGAGGGGCCGAGGGGCCAACGTCCTGACTTTC. In this chain, TRBV2 is recombined with TRBJ2-6, with a tentative D gene TRBD2 over 6 matching bases. Based on the germline V gene, the CDR1 and CDR2 sequences are SNHLY and FYNNEI. Counted from cysteine to phenylalanine, this CDR3 has 15 amino acids. The retained sequence is limited to the CDR3, 45 bases, with the frame set at the first base. V is shortened by 4 bases, J by 4 bases, and the region joining them spans 11 bases.